Below are 13 T cell receptor beta chains sequenced from a single sample in a study of graft-versus-host responses after intestinal transplantation. These receptors lack a known antigen. TCRdb's copy holds only in-frame clones and misses some; the assay was immunoSEQ multiplex PCR. The sample holds 75,000 to 90,000 clones; 85% to 90% are singletons and the top ten take 0.3% to 0.4%. The source was unstimulated CD4+ T cells sorted from spleen or lymph node cells, collected before intestinal transplant. Source of these receptors: a human donor who received an intestinal transplant.

This chain connects TRBV5-8 to TRBJ2-7, with D hard to call. The CDR3 extends over 11 amino acids. From germline, CDR1 is SGHTS and CDR2 YDEGEE. V lost 3 bases and J lost 4, with 5 bases in between. The CDR3 spells CASSWAYEQYF. The DNA for the CDR3 is TGTGCCAGCAGCTGGGCGTACGAGCAGTACTTC.

The chain has TRBV29-1 and TRBJ1-1; the match to TRBD1 covers 7 bases. The germline gives CDR1 SQVTM, CDR2 ANQGSEA. J lost 1 base, V lost 7 bases, and 0 bases had no gene match. The CDR3 runs to 11 residues. CDR3 bases: TGCAGCGGGGACAGGAACACTGAAGCTTTCTTT. It translates to CSGDRNTEAFF. Full variable domain (outside the CDR3, taken from reference TRBV29-1 and TRBJ1-1): SAVISQKPSRDICQRGTSLTIQCQVDSQVTMMFWYRQQPGQSLTLIATANQGSEATYESGFVIDKFPISRPNLTFSTLTVSNMSPEDSSIYLCSGDRNTEAFFGQGTRLTVV.

This clone was seen once. J is TRBJ1-3 and V is TRBV27; 10 bases line up with TRBD1. The germline gives CDR1 MNHEY, CDR2 SMNVEV (reference sequence). V trimming: 3 bases; J trimming: 7 bases; junction bases outside the gene matches: 3. The CDR3 totals 14 residues. The CDR3 DNA is TGTGCCAGCAGTTTCTCGGGACAGGGGAACACCATATATTTT. It specifies CASSFSGQGNTIYF.

The chain carries TRBV7-9 and TRBJ1-2; 11 bases align to TRBD1. Trimming cost V 5 bases and J 5 bases; bases outside gene matches: 10. The CDR3 runs to 16 residues. Germline V gives CDR1 SEHNR, CDR2 FQNEAQ (reference sequence). CDR3 residues: CASSGRTGGSLYGYTF. The DNA for the CDR3 is TGTGCCAGCAGCGGTCGGACAGGGGGCTCTCTATATGGCTACACCTTC.

The chain links TRBV29-1 to TRBJ2-2; TRBD2 matches at 13 bases. Per germline, CDR1 SQVTM and CDR2 ANQGSEA. The ends lost 6 bases at V and 7 bases at J; junction bases unmatched: 8. The CDR3 runs to 15 residues. CDR3 sequence reads: CSVRTSGGLGGELFF. In DNA form, the CDR3 reads TGCAGCGTGCGGACTAGCGGGGGCTTGGGCGGGGAGCTGTTTTTT.

This clone came up once. The rearrangement uses TRBV6-5 and TRBJ2-7, with TRBD2 matching over 7 bases. The CDR3 extends over 15 amino acids. J lost 4 bases, V lost 2 bases, and 8 bases had no gene match. In germline, CDR1 is MNHEY, CDR2 SVGAGI. CDR3 region: CASSYRPGGNYEQYF. The CDR3 bases are TGTGCCAGCAGTTACCGTCCGGGGGGAAATTACGAGCAGTACTTC.

This clone came up once. Within the sample, other DNA sequences also encode this same CDR3. The chain combines TRBV6-1 with TRBJ2-7; D remains unclear. V lost 2 bases to trimming and J lost 1 base, with 3 bases between them. The V gene's germline CDR1 is MNHNS and CDR2 SASEGT. This CDR3 has 12 residues. The CDR3 protein is CASSEPSYEQYF. The CDR3 region has the DNA TGTGCCAGCAGTGAACCGTCCTACGAGCAGTACTTC.

This clone was seen a single time. The chain uses TRBV6-1 and TRBJ1-1; D gene ambiguous. The length of the CDR3 is 16 residues. V lost 4 bases to trimming and J lost 3 bases, with 18 bases between them. Germline V CDR1 and CDR2: MNHNS, SASEGT. CDR3 coding DNA: TGTGCCAGCAGTGTAAACTCCAGGACTAGGGACACTGAAGCTTTCTTT. It encodes CASSVNSRTRDTEAFF.

Only one count was recorded for this clone. This chain joins TRBV19 and TRBJ1-1, with 7 nucleotides matching TRBD1. CDR1 is LNHDA, CDR2 SQIVND, per germline (reference sequence). The CDR3 runs to 15 residues. The J segment lost 0 bases and the V segment lost 10 bases, leaving 11 bases of the junction unmatched. CDR3 in DNA: TGTGCCACCCGGACTCAGGGGGGTATGAACACTGAAGCTTTCTTT. It codes for CATRTQGGMNTEAFF.

J is TRBJ2-1 and V is TRBV19, with D possibly being TRBD2 (5 bases). V lost 5 bases and J lost 3, with 11 bases in between. The germline V gene encodes CDR1 LNHDA and CDR2 SQIVND (reference sequence). The CDR3 has 14 amino acids. The CDR3 DNA reads TGTGCCAGTAGTTTCCGGGGATACTACAATGAGCAGTTCTTC. It codes for CASSFRGYYNEQFF.

The chain joins TRBV28 to TRBJ2-2, with a tentative D call TRBD2 (5 bases). The germline CDR1 and CDR2 sequences are MDHEN and SYDVKM. CDR3 length equals 15 residues. With 2 bases removed from V and 2 bases from J, the gap between germline ends came to 9 bases. The CDR3 sequence is CASSLAGINTGELFF. The CDR3 DNA is TGTGCCAGCAGTTTAGCCGGGATCAACACCGGGGAGCTGTTTTTT.

CDR3 in amino acids: CASSLDRGLDEQFF. The CDR3 DNA is TGCGCCAGCAGCTTAGACAGGGGTTTGGATGAGCAGTTCTTC. The V and J genes are TRBV5-1 and TRBJ2-1; 8 bases map to TRBD1. Per germline, CDR1 SGHRS and CDR2 YFSETQ. V lost 2 bases to trimming and J lost 8 bases; unmatched junction nucleotides: 6. The CDR3 extends over 14 amino acids.

The V call is TRBV19, the J call TRBJ2-3, with 12 bases that match TRBD1. CDR3 size: 15 residues. Germline assignment: CDR1 LNHDA and CDR2 SQIVND (reference sequence). J was trimmed by 4 bases and V by 7 bases; bases with no gene match: 6. The CDR3 DNA reads TGTGCCAGTAACACCGGGACAGGGGGCCCAGATACGCAGTATTTT. Its translation is CASNTGTGGPDTQYF.